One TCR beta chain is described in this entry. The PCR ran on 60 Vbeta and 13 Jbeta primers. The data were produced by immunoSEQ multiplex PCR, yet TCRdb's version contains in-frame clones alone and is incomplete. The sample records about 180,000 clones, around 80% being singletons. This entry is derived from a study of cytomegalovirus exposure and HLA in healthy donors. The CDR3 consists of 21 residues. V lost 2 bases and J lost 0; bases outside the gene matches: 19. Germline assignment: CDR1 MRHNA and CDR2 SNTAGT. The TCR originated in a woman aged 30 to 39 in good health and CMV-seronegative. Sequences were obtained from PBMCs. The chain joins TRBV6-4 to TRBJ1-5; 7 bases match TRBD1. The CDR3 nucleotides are TGTGCCAGCAGTGACAAGGGGGGACAGTCTACCCGGAGGTATAGCAATCAGCCCCAGCATTTT. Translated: CASSDKGGQSTRRYSNQPQHF.